A selection of T cell receptor beta chains follows, all from one sample in a study of blood T cell repertoires in COVID-19. Data came from immunoSEQ multiplex PCR; TCRdb stores just in-frame clones and leaves some out. This sample has 130,000 or so clones, with approximately 77% found just once. The material sequenced was peripheral blood. All receptors come from a man older than 75 with acute or convalescent COVID-19. Both conserved end residues are part of each CDR3. The D gene is left open where the match is weak. For some rows the clone size is stated as once, few or many, or as a class when expanded; others skip it.

>TRBD2|TRBJ2-2|.|TRBV5-1
TGCGCCAGCAGCTTATCGGGACTAGCGGCCGGGGAGCTGTTTTTT
CASSLSGLAAGELFF
>TRBD1|TRBJ2-2|.|TRBV7-3
TGTGCCAGCAGCCGACAGGGAACGAACACCGGGGAGCTGTTTTTT
CASSRQGTNTGELFF
>.|TRBJ1-1|.|TRBV7-8
TGTGCCAGCAGCCGTTTAGGAGGCCGGAACACTGAAGCTTTCTTT
CASSRLGGRNTEAFF
>TRBD2|TRBJ2-7|.|TRBV23-1
TGCGCCAGCAGTCAATCACGGGGAGGGACCGACGAGCAGTACTTC
CASSQSRGGTDEQYF
>TRBD1|TRBJ2-1|.|TRBV5-4
TGTGCCAGCAGCTTGAAGAAACCGGGACAGGGTTACAATGAGCAGTTCTTC
CASSLKKPGQGYNEQFF
>.|TRBJ2-1|few|TRBV7-2
TGTGCCAGCAGCTTATGGGGGCCCGGGACCCATTTTGGAGAGCAGTTCTTC
CASSLWGPGTHFGEQFF
>TRBD1|TRBJ2-7|few|TRBV6-5
TGTGCCAGCAGTTTGACAGGGTGGTCCTACGAGCAGTACTTC
CASSLTGWSYEQYF
>.|TRBJ2-5|.|TRBV2
TGTGCCAGCAGTTTACAGGGTTTTTCCCAAGAGACCCAGTACTTC
CASSLQGFSQETQYF
>.|TRBJ1-2|once|TRBV11-1
TGTGCCAGCAGCTCAAACAGCTATGGCTACACCTTC
CASSSNSYGYTF
>TRBD2|TRBJ2-3|once|TRBV24-1
TGTGCCACCAGTGACACCCGGGACAGCGGGGGGGATACGCAGTATTTT
CATSDTRDSGGDTQYF
>.|TRBJ2-7|.|TRBV5-8
TGTGCCAGCAGCCGAGGACCGGGAGTGTACGAGCAGTACTTC
CASSRGPGVYEQYF
>TRBD1|TRBJ1-2|.|TRBV29-1
TGCAGCGTTGACGGGGGGACAGGCTATGGCTACACCTTC
CSVDGGTGYGYTF
>TRBD1|TRBJ2-2|.|TRBV19
TGTGCCAGTAGTCCCCGGGGCAGGGGGTATACCGGGGAGCTGTTTTTT
CASSPRGRGYTGELFF
>.|TRBJ1-3|.|TRBV6-1
TGTGCCAGCAGTGATGGGGGCTATGGAAACACCATATATTTT
CASSDGGYGNTIYF
>.|TRBJ2-3|.|TRBV19
TGTGCCAGTAGTCTGGAGGGGAGGGGGACAGATACGCAGTATTTT
CASSLEGRGTDTQYF
>.|TRBJ1-5|many|TRBV30
TGTGCCTGGAGTGTTGGGGCGGCGGTAGGCAATCAGCCCCAGCATTTT
CAWSVGAAVGNQPQHF
>TRBD2|TRBJ2-3|.|TRBV6-6
TGTGCCAGCAGTGAGCGGGGCTCAAGCACAGATACGCAGTATTTT
CASSERGSSTDTQYF
>.|TRBJ2-5|.|TRBV27
TGTGCCAGCAGACGGTTGCCCGCCTCCGAGACCCAGTACTTC
CASRRLPASETQYF
>.|TRBJ2-3|.|TRBV5-1
TGCGCCAGCAGCTTGCGGGGGTCCCCCACAGATACGCAGTATTTT
CASSLRGSPTDTQYF
>.|TRBJ1-1|.|TRBV30
TGTGCCTGGAGTGTAACGAGCACTGAAGCTTTCTTT
CAWSVTSTEAFF
>.|TRBJ2-7|.|TRBV6-5
TGTGCCAGCAGTATCAATTACGAGCAGTACTTC
CASSINYEQYF
>TRBD1|TRBJ2-5|.|TRBV30
TGTGCCTGGAGTCGGAACAGGGGGATTCAAGAGACCCAGTACTTC
CAWSRNRGIQETQYF
>TRBD2|TRBJ2-1|.|TRBV28
TGTGCCAGCACCGGAAGGGCGGGCGGGGGTGGCTACAATGAGCAGTTCTTC
CASTGRAGGGGYNEQFF
>.|TRBJ2-1|.|TRBV12-3/TRBV12-4
TGTGCCAGCAGGTCAGGGGCATACAATGAGCAGTTCTTC
CASRSGAYNEQFF
>.|TRBJ2-6|.|TRBV9
TGTGCCAGCAGCGTAGAAGCAGGGTCTGGGGCCAACGTCCTGACTTTC
CASSVEAGSGANVLTF
>TRBD2|TRBJ2-7|.|TRBV27
TGTGCCAGCAGCCTCGGACTAGCGGATGACGAGCAGTACTTC
CASSLGLADDEQYF
>.|TRBJ1-5|.|TRBV5-8
TGTGCCAGCAGCCGCCTCTCAAATACAGGCGACGGCAATCAGCCCCAGCATTTT
CASSRLSNTGDGNQPQHF
>TRBD1|TRBJ2-5|.|TRBV5-1
TGCGCCAGCAGCTGGGGACAGTCGGGAGAGACCCAGTACTTC
CASSWGQSGETQYF
>TRBD2|TRBJ2-2|.|TRBV2
TGTGCCAGCAGACTAGCGGAGAACGCCGGGGAGCTGTTTTTT
CASRLAENAGELFF
>.|TRBJ1-6|once|TRBV3-1/TRBV3-2
TGTGCCAGCAGCCAAAATAGGGGCGACCGGCCCCTCCACTTT
CASSQNRGDRPLHF
>.|TRBJ2-5|.|TRBV7-2
TGTGCCAGCAGGAGGGGCCGGGGGCAAGAGACCCAGTACTTC
CASRRGRGQETQYF
>TRBD1|TRBJ2-5|.|TRBV18
TGTGCCAGCTCACCGGCAGGGGGCCAAGAGACCCAGTACTTC
CASSPAGGQETQYF
>TRBD2|TRBJ2-4|.|TRBV3-1/TRBV3-2
TGTGCCAGCAGCCAAGCCAGCGGGGGGTCCGGAAACATTCAGTACTTC
CASSQASGGSGNIQYF
>.|TRBJ2-7|.|TRBV5-4
TGTGCCAGCAGCTTGGGATCGGCGAGGACCTACGAGCAGTACTTC
CASSLGSARTYEQYF
>.|TRBJ1-2|.|TRBV6-1
TGTGCCAGCAGTGAACTGGGAGAAGGATATGGCTACACCTTC
CASSELGEGYGYTF
>TRBD1|TRBJ1-6|.|TRBV11-2
TGTGCCAGCAGCCGGGGACAGTATAATTCACCCCTCCACTTT
CASSRGQYNSPLHF
>TRBD1|TRBJ2-7|few|TRBV18
TGTGCCAGCTCACCGGGACAGCGCGCGTACGAGCAGTACTTC
CASSPGQRAYEQYF
>.|TRBJ1-6|.|TRBV27
TGTGCCAGCAGTTTATGGGGGCTTGATTCACCCCTCCACTTT
CASSLWGLDSPLHF
>.|TRBJ1-2|.|TRBV5-1
TGCGCCAGCAGCTTGAGCCAGGCGAAGACTACTAACTATGGCTACACCTTC
CASSLSQAKTTNYGYTF
>TRBD1|TRBJ1-1|.|TRBV11-2
TGTGCCAGCAGCCTCGGACAGGCGAACACTGAAGCTTTCTTT
CASSLGQANTEAFF
>.|TRBJ1-5|few|TRBV5-8
TGTGCCAGCAGCTCCGGACAACCGGGCAATCAGCCCCAGCATTTT
CASSSGQPGNQPQHF
>TRBD1|TRBJ2-7|.|TRBV5-1
TGCGCCAGCAGCTCGGGACAGGGGGCGTCCTACGAGCAGTACTTC
CASSSGQGASYEQYF
>.|TRBJ1-3|.|TRBV5-1
TGCGCCAGCAGCTTGGCTACCGGTAGCTCTGGAAACACCATATATTTT
CASSLATGSSGNTIYF
>TRBD1|TRBJ1-5|once|TRBV4-3
TGCGCCAGCAGCCAAGAGTCAGGGGGAAGCAATCAGCCCCAGCATTTT
CASSQESGGSNQPQHF
>.|TRBJ2-7|.|TRBV5-4
TGTGCCAGCAGCTCCGGGATCGACTACGAGCAGTACTTC
CASSSGIDYEQYF
>TRBD2|TRBJ2-2|few|TRBV7-6
TGTGCCAGCAGCTTACCTGCGGGGGGGCTGGGTGTGGACACCGGGGAGCTGTTTTTT
CASSLPAGGLGVDTGELFF
>.|TRBJ2-2|.|TRBV23-1
TGCGCCAGCAGCCCCTCTAAGGCAGGGCCTAACACCGGGGAGCTGTTTTTT
CASSPSKAGPNTGELFF
>TRBD1|TRBJ2-7|.|TRBV5-5
TGTGCCAGCAGCTTGGCGGGTAACAGGGGGTCCTACGAGCAGTACTTC
CASSLAGNRGSYEQYF
>TRBD1|TRBJ2-2|.|TRBV5-4
TGTGCCAGCAGCTTACCAGGGGGACGAGGGGAGCTGTTTTTT
CASSLPGGRGELFF